This TCR beta chain was documented in a study of CD8+ T cells in alopecia areata (dated by TCRdb to 2017 to 2018). In terms of the full investigation: Treated patients were enrolled in an open-label pilot trial of oral tofacitinib, 5 to 10 mg twice daily, for moderate-to-severe alopecia areata. Patients received tofacitinib for 6 to 18 months and were then followed off drug for 6 months to check for delayed response and recurrence. The SALT score, which quantifies the percentage of affected scalp surface area, was used to measure disease severity in treated patients. The study used high-throughput TCRbeta sequencing to examine T cell clonal expansion in alopecia areata, in both the C3H/HeJ mouse model and human patients. In humans, TCRbeta sequencing was performed on scalp tissue and on sorted CD4+ and CD8+ peripheral blood T cells from healthy controls and from patients with patchy or totalis/universalis alopecia areata. Biopsies were taken from tofacitinib-treated patients at baseline and again at 4 and 24 weeks into treatment, and several of those patients also had a later scalp biopsy. Scalp clonality was compared among normal scalp (n=4), patchy alopecia areata scalp (n=8), and alopecia totalis/universalis scalp (n=8). RNA was obtained with the PAXgene miRNA kit for fixed scalp, the miRNeasy kit for PBMCs, and the RNeasy kit for mouse skin. immunoSEQ multiplex PCR using 35 Vbeta forward primers and 13 Jbeta reverse primers was used to amplify TCRbeta CDR3 regions.

On this clone: This receptor's antigen is unknown. Base qualities are not at hand, and no much larger clone is one base apart. Other nucleotide sequences in the sample specify the same CDR3.

The protocol used for the library was the immunoSEQ multiplex PCR assay. RNA was extracted from all samples and reverse transcribed into cDNA, which served as template for TCR sequencing. SuperScript III was used for first-strand cDNA synthesis, primed with a 2:1 mix of oligo-dT and random hexamers. Amplification bias was assessed with a synthetic immune receptor repertoire, and residual bias was removed computationally. Turning to the authors' computational methods: Raw reads were preprocessed for error removal, and CDR3 was defined according to IMGT conventions as running from the conserved cysteine to phenylalanine. Clonality was computed by normalizing Shannon entropy by log2 of the number of productive unique TCRs and subtracting the result from 1. Whether each scalp clone was CD4 or CD8 was inferred by checking scalp TCRbeta sequences against the CD4 and CD8 repertoires from sorted blood. TCRdb holds this immuneACCESS table with in-frame rearrangements only. Some clones are missing; in checked studies, unresolved V genes explain under half, and the rest has no known cause. From that table come the V and J calls and clone size; the DNA was used to work out D and trimming. The sample yields around 190,000 clones; 55% to 70% were counted once. Approximately 0.7% of the sample is taken by the ten largest.

Broad study findings and their caveats: Because the treated cohort was small and had just a single nonresponder, larger studies are needed to establish links between baseline CD8+ expansion and response. Compared with normal scalp, lesional scalp had higher clonality and more expanded CD8+ clones, particularly in alopecia totalis/universalis, a pattern that suggests antigenic drive. Shared TCR sequences between patients were less evident than in mice, which may be partly attributable to HLA diversity in the patient population. During tofacitinib treatment, many expanded lesional clones remained in scalp and blood, and this persistence may partly explain relapse after treatment is stopped. Resident alphabeta T cells in normal human skin are also sequenced, complicating scalp TCR repertoire analysis, unlike mouse skin dominated by gammadelta T cells. With tofacitinib, both scalp clonality and the number of expanded CD8+ clones among the top 100 scalp clones went down significantly.

The sample's time point label, decoded: around 4 weeks on oral tofacitinib. The treatment or condition label, read with the paper, signifies: oral pan-JAK inhibitor, 5-10 mg twice daily. Lesional scalp punch biopsies and peripheral blood were collected from alopecia areata patients. After PBMCs were isolated by density centrifugation and stained for CD3, CD4 and CD8, a FACSAria was used to sort CD4+ and CD8+ T cells. CDR1 and CDR2, looked up from the germline V gene (reference sequence), are GTSNPN and SVGIG. Trimming removed 1 base from V and 2 bases from J, leaving 8 bases between the germline ends. From the cysteine through the phenylalanine, the CDR3 covers 13 amino acids. This entry keeps only the CDR3 DNA: 39 bases, framed from base 1.

This sequence was found in a human donor with alopecia areata. Here the chain combines TRBV30 and TRBJ2-5, and TRBD2 may be the D gene, going by 5 matching bases. The source was CD4+ T cells sorted from blood, collected at week 4, from a patient treated with tofacitinib. CDR3 reads: CAWSGGRQETQYF. The sequence in DNA is TGTGCCTGGAGTGGTGGGAGACAAGAGACCCAGTACTTC.